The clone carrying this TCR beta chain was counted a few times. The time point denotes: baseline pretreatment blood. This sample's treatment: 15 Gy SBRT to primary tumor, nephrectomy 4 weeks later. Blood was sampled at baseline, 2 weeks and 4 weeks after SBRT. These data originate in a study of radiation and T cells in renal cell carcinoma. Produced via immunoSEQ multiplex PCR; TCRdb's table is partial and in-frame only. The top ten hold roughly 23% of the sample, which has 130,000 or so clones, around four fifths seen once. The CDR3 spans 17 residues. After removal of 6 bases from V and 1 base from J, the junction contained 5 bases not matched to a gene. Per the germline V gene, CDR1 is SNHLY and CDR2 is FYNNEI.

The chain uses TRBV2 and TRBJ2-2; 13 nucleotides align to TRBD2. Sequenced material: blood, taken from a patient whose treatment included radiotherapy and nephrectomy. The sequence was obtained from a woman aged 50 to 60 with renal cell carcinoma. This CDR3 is CASSRTSGGRNTGELFF. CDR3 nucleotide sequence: TGTGCCAGCAGCCGGACTAGCGGGGGAAGGAACACCGGGGAGCTGTTTTTT. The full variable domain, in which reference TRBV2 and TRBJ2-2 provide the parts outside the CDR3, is EPEVTQTPSHQVTQMGQEVILRCVPISNHLYFYWYRQILGQKVEFLVSFYNNEISEKSEIFDDQFSVERPDGSNFTLKIRSTKLEDSAMYFCASSRTSGGRNTGELFFGEGSRLTVL.